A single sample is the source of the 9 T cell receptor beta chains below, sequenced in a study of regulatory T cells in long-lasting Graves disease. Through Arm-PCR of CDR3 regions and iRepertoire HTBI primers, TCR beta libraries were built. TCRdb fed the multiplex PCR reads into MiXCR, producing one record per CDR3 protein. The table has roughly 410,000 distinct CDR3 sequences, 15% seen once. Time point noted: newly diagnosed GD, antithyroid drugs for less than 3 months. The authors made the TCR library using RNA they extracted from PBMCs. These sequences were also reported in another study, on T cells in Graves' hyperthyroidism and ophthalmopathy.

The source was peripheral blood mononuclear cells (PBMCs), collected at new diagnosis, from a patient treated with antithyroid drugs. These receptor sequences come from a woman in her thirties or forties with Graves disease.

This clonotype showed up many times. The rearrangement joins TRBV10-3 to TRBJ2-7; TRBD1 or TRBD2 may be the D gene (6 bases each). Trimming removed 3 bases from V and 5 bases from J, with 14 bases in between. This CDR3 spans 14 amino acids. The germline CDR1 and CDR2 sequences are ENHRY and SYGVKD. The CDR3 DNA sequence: TGTGCCATCAGTGAAGAGGGGGGTTTGGACGAGCAGTACTTC. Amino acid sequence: CAISEEGGLDEQYF.

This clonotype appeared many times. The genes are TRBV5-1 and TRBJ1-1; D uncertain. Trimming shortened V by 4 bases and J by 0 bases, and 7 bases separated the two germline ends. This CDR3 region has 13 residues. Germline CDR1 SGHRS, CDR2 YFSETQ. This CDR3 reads CASSERMNTEAFF. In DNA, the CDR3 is TGCGCCAGCAGCGAAAGGATGAACACTGAAGCTTTCTTT.

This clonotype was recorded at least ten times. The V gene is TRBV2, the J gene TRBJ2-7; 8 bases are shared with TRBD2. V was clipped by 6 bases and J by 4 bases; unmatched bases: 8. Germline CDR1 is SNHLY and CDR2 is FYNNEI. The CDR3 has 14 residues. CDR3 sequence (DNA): TGTGCCAGCAGGTGGGCGGGAGGAGGATACGAGCAGTACTTC. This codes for CASRWAGGGYEQYF. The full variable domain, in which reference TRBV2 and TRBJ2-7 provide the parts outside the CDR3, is EPEVTQTPSHQVTQMGQEVILRCVPISNHLYFYWYRQILGQKVEFLVSFYNNEISEKSEIFDDQFSVERPDGSNFTLKIRSTKLEDSAMYFCASRWAGGGYEQYFGPGTRLTVT.

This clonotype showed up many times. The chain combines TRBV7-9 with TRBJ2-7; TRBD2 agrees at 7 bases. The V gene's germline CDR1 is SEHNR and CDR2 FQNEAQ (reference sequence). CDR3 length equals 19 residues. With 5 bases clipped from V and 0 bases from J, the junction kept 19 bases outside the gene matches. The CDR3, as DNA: TGTGCCAGCAGCCCCGGATCCGGGAGGTGGCCCCTACTCTCCTACGAGCAGTACTTC. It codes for CASSPGSGRWPLLSYEQYF.

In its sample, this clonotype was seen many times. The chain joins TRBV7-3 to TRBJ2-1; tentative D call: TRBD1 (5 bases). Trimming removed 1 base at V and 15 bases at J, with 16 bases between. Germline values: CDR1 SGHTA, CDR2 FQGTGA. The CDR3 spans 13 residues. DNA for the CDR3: TGTGCCAGCAGCTTAATCGACAGATCCCCGCGGTTCTTC. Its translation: CASSLIDRSPRFF.

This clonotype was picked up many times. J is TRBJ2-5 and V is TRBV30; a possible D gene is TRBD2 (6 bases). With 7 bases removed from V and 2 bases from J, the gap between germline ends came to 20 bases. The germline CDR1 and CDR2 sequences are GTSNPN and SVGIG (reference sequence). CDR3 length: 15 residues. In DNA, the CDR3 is TGTGCCTCCCGGTATCGGAGGGACTTGCAAGAGACCCAGTACTTC. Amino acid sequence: CASRYRRDLQETQYF.

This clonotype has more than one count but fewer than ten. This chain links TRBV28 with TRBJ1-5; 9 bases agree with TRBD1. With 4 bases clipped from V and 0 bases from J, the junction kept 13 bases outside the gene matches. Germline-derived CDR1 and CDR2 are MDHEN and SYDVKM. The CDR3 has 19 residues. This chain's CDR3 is CASSSTRDRALSSNQPQHF. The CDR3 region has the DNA TGTGCCAGCAGTTCAACCCGGGACAGGGCCCTTTCTAGCAATCAGCCCCAGCATTTT.

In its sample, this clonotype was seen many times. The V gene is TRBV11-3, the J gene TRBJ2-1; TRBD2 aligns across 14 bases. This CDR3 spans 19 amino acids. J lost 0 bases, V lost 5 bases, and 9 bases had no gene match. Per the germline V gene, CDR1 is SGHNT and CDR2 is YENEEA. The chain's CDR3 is CASSPRTSGRTFSYNEQFF. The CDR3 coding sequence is TGTGCCAGCAGCCCAAGGACTAGCGGGAGGACTTTCTCCTACAATGAGCAGTTCTTC.

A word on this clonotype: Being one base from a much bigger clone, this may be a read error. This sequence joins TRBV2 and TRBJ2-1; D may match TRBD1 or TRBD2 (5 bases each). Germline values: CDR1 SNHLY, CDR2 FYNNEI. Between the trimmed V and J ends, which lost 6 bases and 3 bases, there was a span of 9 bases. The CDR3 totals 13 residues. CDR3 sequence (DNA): TGTGCCAGCAGCGGGGCCTACTACAATGAGCAGTTCTTC. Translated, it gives CASSGAYYNEQFF.